A selection of T cell receptor beta chains follows, all from one sample in a study of blood T cell repertoires in COVID-19. Sequencing was performed with immunoSEQ multiplex PCR; in TCRdb, only in-frame clones are kept and a portion is missing. The data contain about 290,000 clones, under 90% of them seen just once; the ten biggest clones take up approximately 12%. Sample: peripheral blood. These receptors were collected from a woman in her 30s with COVID-19, enrolled during active disease. CDR3s include the opening cysteine and the closing phenylalanine or tryptophan. D genes are given only for firm matches. Only some rows state a clone size, as once, few, many or a class for expanded clones.

j_gene | abundance | d_gene | v_gene | CDR3nt | CDR3aa
TRBJ1-2 | few | - | TRBV7-9 | TGTGCCAGCAGCTCAGGCACCAACTATGGCTACACCTTC | CASSSGTNYGYTF
TRBJ1-5 | - | - | TRBV28 | TGTGCCATCGGACAGCTACTTCATCAGCCCCAGCATTTT | CAIGQLLHQPQHF
TRBJ1-1 | - | - | TRBV27 | TGTGCCAGCAGGGATAACAGGGCCAGCACTGAAGCTTTCTTT | CASRDNRASTEAFF
TRBJ1-5 | - | - | TRBV19 | TGTGCCAGTAGATCCGACGGGACACTCGCGGGGCCCCAGCATTTT | CASRSDGTLAGPQHF
TRBJ2-1 | - | - | TRBV11-2 | TGTGCCAGCAGCTTAGGTGCGAGTCCTCGCTGGTATGAGCAGTTCTTC | CASSLGASPRWYEQFF
TRBJ1-1 | - | TRBD1 | TRBV19 | TGTGCCAGTAGTCCCTGGACAGGGAGCGGAACTGAAGCTTTCTTT | CASSPWTGSGTEAFF
TRBJ1-6 | - | - | TRBV5-1 | TGCGCCAGCAGCTTGGGGTTGTCGGGGGTTATTTCACCCCTCCACTTT | CASSLGLSGVISPLHF
TRBJ2-2 | - | - | TRBV5-6 | TGTGCCAGCAGCTTTCACCCCCAGAATACCGGGGAGCTGTTTTTT | CASSFHPQNTGELFF
TRBJ1-5 | - | - | TRBV5-1 | TGCGCCAGCAGCAACGGACTCATTCCCAATCAGCCCCAGCATTTT | CASSNGLIPNQPQHF
TRBJ1-3 | - | - | TRBV3-1/TRBV3-2 | TGTGCCAGCGCCTCTCAGGCCTCTGGAAACACCATATATTTT | CASASQASGNTIYF
TRBJ2-7 | - | - | TRBV28 | TGTGCCAGCAGCCTACAGAACTGGGTCACCTACGAGCAGTACTTC | CASSLQNWVTYEQYF
TRBJ1-2 | - | TRBD1 | TRBV19 | TGTGCCAGTAGTCTACCTCCGGACAGGGCGGACTATGGCTACACCTTC | CASSLPPDRADYGYTF
TRBJ1-3 | - | TRBD1 | TRBV5-1 | TGCGCCAGCAGCGCGGGGACAGACGGAAACACCATATATTTT | CASSAGTDGNTIYF
TRBJ1-4 | once | - | TRBV6-5 | TGTGCCAGCAGTTACGAGGCAGGGGCAACTAATGAAAAACTGTTTTTT | CASSYEAGATNEKLFF
TRBJ1-1 | few | - | TRBV21-1 | TGTGCCAGCAGCAAAGGACAGTCGTCAGTGACTTTAGGGGACACTGAAGCTTTCTTT | CASSKGQSSVTLGDTEAFF
TRBJ2-7 | - | TRBD2 | TRBV19 | TGTGCCAGTAGTATAGGTAGCGGGGGGTACTACGAGCAGTACTTC | CASSIGSGGYYEQYF
TRBJ1-5 | - | - | TRBV5-1 | TGCGCCAGCAGCTGGGCGCCGGGGAATCAGCCCCAGCATTTT | CASSWAPGNQPQHF
TRBJ1-2 | - | TRBD1 | TRBV19 | TGTGCCAGTAGCGGAAACAGGGGCTCTAACTATGGCTACACCTTC | CASSGNRGSNYGYTF
TRBJ2-1 | - | TRBD1 | TRBV7-8 | TGTGCCAGCAGCTTACACCCAGGACAGGCCTACAATGAGCAGTTCTTC | CASSLHPGQAYNEQFF
TRBJ1-3 | - | TRBD1 | TRBV6-5 | TGTGCCAGCAGTTACTCCACAGGGGTTGGAAACACCATATATTTT | CASSYSTGVGNTIYF
TRBJ1-6 | - | TRBD1 | TRBV6-5 | TGTGCCAGCCGGGACAGGGGTTATTCACCCCTCCACTTT | CASRDRGYSPLHF
TRBJ2-1 | - | TRBD2 | TRBV19 | TGTGCCACCTATAGCGGGGGATACAATGAGCAGTTCTTC | CATYSGGYNEQFF
TRBJ2-3 | - | - | TRBV10-2 | TGCGCCAGCAGTGAGTCCTTGACAGTCTTAGGAGATACGCAGTATTTT | CASSESLTVLGDTQYF
TRBJ2-3 | few | TRBD2 | TRBV7-8 | TGTGCCAGCAGCTTATTACCTTTAGCGGGGGTAAGAGATACGCAGTATTTT | CASSLLPLAGVRDTQYF
TRBJ2-5 | once | TRBD2 | TRBV7-9 | TGTGCCAGCAGCCATAGACTAGCGGGGGGCCCCCAAGGGGAGACCCAGTACTTC | CASSHRLAGGPQGETQYF
TRBJ1-1 | - | TRBD1 | TRBV27 | TGTGCCAGCAGTAAAGGACAGGGGGGCATGAACACTGAAGCTTTCTTT | CASSKGQGGMNTEAFF
TRBJ2-7 | few | TRBD2 | TRBV6-5 | TGTGCCAGCAGTCCCCGGACGGGGGGCTACGAGCAGTACTTC | CASSPRTGGYEQYF
TRBJ1-3 | - | TRBD1 | TRBV2 | TGTGCCAGCAGTGCCGGGACAGCCTCTGGAAACACCATATATTTT | CASSAGTASGNTIYF
TRBJ1-4 | once | TRBD1 | TRBV12-3/TRBV12-4 | TGTGCCAGCATTCGACAGGGCGATGAAAAACTGTTTTTT | CASIRQGDEKLFF
TRBJ1-2 | - | - | TRBV7-8 | TGTGCCAGCAGCTTAGGCCTGGACAGCATTAACTATGGCTACACCTTC | CASSLGLDSINYGYTF
TRBJ2-7 | many | TRBD1 | TRBV19 | TGTGCCAGTAGCGACAGGGGGATATACGAGCAGTACTTC | CASSDRGIYEQYF
TRBJ2-2 | - | TRBD2 | TRBV5-1 | TGCGCCAGCAGCTTGGGACTAGCGGGGGTCACCGGGGAGCTGTTTTTT | CASSLGLAGVTGELFF
TRBJ1-2 | - | - | TRBV28 | TGTGCCAGCAGCCCACCGGACAGTGGCTACACCTTC | CASSPPDSGYTF
TRBJ2-7 | - | TRBD1 | TRBV19 | TGTGCCAGTTCTGGCAGGGGACAGTCAGTTCCCTACGAGCAGTACTTC | CASSGRGQSVPYEQYF
TRBJ2-7 | - | - | TRBV7-9 | TGTGCCAGCAGCTTCCGACAGGACGAGCAGTACTTC | CASSFRQDEQYF
TRBJ1-1 | - | - | TRBV6-6 | TGTGCCAGCAGTTACGAGGCGCTCAACACTGAAGCTTTCTTT | CASSYEALNTEAFF
TRBJ2-1 | - | TRBD2 | TRBV10-3 | TGTGCCATCAGTGAGTCGACTAGCGGCGGATACAATGAGCAGTTCTTC | CAISESTSGGYNEQFF
TRBJ2-2 | - | - | TRBV6-4 | TGTGCCAGCAGTGACTCGATCTATATGAACACCGGGGAGCTGTTTTTT | CASSDSIYMNTGELFF
TRBJ2-7 | - | - | TRBV28 | TGTGCCAGCAGTTCGGGCGGGCCCCCCTACGAGCAGTACTTC | CASSSGGPPYEQYF
TRBJ1-5 | once | - | TRBV6-1 | TGTGCCAGCAGTGAAAGGGAGGAGAGGCCCCAGCATTTT | CASSEREERPQHF
TRBJ2-3 | - | TRBD1 | TRBV10-3 | TGTGCCATCAGTCTTCCGGACAGGCCGAGCACAGATACGCAGTATTTT | CAISLPDRPSTDTQYF
TRBJ1-3 | - | - | TRBV9 | TGTGCCAGCAGCGCACGGGCCCCGACGGGGGGAAACACCATATATTTT | CASSARAPTGGNTIYF
TRBJ1-5 | once | - | TRBV16 | TGTGCCAGCAGCCAATCGGGGCAGGGGATCCAGCCCCAGCATTTT | CASSQSGQGIQPQHF
TRBJ1-2 | - | TRBD1 | TRBV7-2 | TGTGCCAGCAGCCAGGACAGGGGGCATTATGGCTACACCTTC | CASSQDRGHYGYTF
TRBJ1-2 | - | - | TRBV6-5 | TGTGCCAGCAGTTACTCTTCGCGGGTGGGAGGCTACACCTTC | CASSYSSRVGGYTF
TRBJ2-7 | once | TRBD1 | TRBV6-4 | TGTGCCAGCAGCGGACAGGGGGCGAGGGAGCAGTACTTC | CASSGQGAREQYF
TRBJ2-3 | - | TRBD1 | TRBV5-1 | TGCGCCAGCAGCCGTCAGGGGGTCGGAACAGATACGCAGTATTTT | CASSRQGVGTDTQYF